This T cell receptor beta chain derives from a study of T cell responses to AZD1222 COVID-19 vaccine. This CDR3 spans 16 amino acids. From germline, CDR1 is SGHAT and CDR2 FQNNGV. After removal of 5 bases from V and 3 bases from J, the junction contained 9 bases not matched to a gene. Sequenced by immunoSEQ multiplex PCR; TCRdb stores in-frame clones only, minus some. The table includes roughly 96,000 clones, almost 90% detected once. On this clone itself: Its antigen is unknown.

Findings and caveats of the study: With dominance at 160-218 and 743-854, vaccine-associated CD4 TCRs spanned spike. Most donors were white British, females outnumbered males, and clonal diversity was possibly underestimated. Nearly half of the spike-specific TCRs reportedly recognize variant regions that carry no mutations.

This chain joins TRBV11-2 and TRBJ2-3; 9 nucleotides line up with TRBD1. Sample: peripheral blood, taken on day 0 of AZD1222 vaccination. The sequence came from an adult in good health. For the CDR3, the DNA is TGTGCCAGCAGCGCGAGGGGACAGGGATTTACAGATACGCAGTATTTT. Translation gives CASSARGQGFTDTQYF.